Described below is a single T cell receptor (beta chain) sequence and its context. Its antigen is as yet unknown. Here immunoSEQ multiplex PCR was the method, and the copy in TCRdb shows in-frame clones only, minus some. The sample includes 120,000 to 150,000 clones, approximately 88% of them seen just once. This specimen belongs to a study of T cell responses to AZD1222 COVID-19 vaccine. As for the study in general: Second doses were pooled across both intervals (about 4 or about 12 weeks).

V shed 5 bases and J shed 5 bases, with 10 bases lying between them. The CDR3 is made up of 11 amino acids. Germline assignment: CDR1 DFQATT and CDR2 SNEGSKA (reference sequence). The study, taken as a whole, reports: Regions left unmutated in variants are reportedly the target of nearly half of spike-specific TCRs. Samples come after the peak T cell response, not at day 14.

Specimen: peripheral blood, collected on day 0 of AZD1222 vaccination. The rearrangement links TRBV20-1 to TRBJ2-7, with a possible D match to TRBD1 (6 bases). The TCR comes from an adult in good health. The CDR3 DNA reads as TGCAGTGCTCGGACAGAAGACGAGCAGTACTTC. It yields the protein CSARTEDEQYF.